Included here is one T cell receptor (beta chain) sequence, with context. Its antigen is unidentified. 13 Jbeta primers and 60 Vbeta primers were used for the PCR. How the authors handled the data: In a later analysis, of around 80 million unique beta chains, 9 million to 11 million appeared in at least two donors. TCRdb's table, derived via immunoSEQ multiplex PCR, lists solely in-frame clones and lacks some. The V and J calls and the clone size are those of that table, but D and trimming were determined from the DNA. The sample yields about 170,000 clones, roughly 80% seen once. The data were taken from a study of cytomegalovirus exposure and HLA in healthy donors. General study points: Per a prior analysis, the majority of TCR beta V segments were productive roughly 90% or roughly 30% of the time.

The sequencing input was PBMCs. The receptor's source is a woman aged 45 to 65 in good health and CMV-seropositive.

CDR3 DNA sequence: TGTGCCAGTAGTATACCACCAAGGAGGGTCCCCCAGCATTTT. It codes for CASSIPPRRVPQHF. The chain couples TRBV19 to TRBJ1-5; D uncertain. From germline, CDR1 is LNHDA and CDR2 SQIVND (reference sequence). The CDR3 is 14 amino acids. The V end was cut by 2 bases, the J end by 10 bases, with 15 bases between.